This T cell receptor beta chain stems from a study of T cell repertoires in cytomegalovirus infection. This clonotype has only a few counts. Its target is not known. In TCRdb, the reads were re-called with MiXCR into one record per CDR3 protein. Among about 920,000 distinct CDR3 sequences, about 33% were seen once, and the ten largest hold under 15%. Unmatched junction bases numbered 8, after V lost 0 bases and J lost 4 bases. This CDR3 has 15 amino acids. CDR1 and CDR2 (germline): DFQATT, SNEGSKA (reference sequence). Sequencing was performed on cultured CD8+ T cells from PBMCs, taken from culture after CMV antigen stimulation. The receptor was isolated from a human donor in good health (CMV status not recorded). Some clones in this sample may be carry-over from other donors' samples. This chain links TRBV20-1 with TRBJ1-2; 7 nucleotides agree with TRBD1. The CDR3 sequence is CSARDQGGATYGYTF. DNA for the CDR3: TGCAGTGCTAGAGATCAGGGGGGCGCAACCTATGGCTACACCTTC.